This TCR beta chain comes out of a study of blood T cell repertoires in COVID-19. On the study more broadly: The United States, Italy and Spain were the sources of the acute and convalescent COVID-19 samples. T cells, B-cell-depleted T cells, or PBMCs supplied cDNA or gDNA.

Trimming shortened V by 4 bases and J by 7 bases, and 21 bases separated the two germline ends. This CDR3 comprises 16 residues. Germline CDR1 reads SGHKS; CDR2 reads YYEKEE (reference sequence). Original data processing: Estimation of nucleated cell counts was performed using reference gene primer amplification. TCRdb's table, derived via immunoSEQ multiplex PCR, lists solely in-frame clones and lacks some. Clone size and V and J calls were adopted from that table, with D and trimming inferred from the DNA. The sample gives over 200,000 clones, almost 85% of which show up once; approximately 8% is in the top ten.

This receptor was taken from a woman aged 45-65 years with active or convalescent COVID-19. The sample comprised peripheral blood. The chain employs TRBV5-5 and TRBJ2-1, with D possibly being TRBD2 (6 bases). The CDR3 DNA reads TGTGCCAGCAGCCTTGGGGTGGACTACCGACTTAATGAGCAGTTCTTC. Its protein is CASSLGVDYRLNEQFF.